Below are 32 T cell receptor beta chains sequenced from a single sample in a study of blood T cell repertoires in COVID-19. This table comes from immunoSEQ multiplex PCR, and its TCRdb copy is limited to in-frame clones, with some not included. In the table there are 150,000 to 200,000 clones, about 89% of which are singletons. The specimen sequenced was PBMCs or T cells enriched from blood (not recorded which). The receptors were gathered from a woman aged 18-35 years who had recovered from COVID-19.

CDR3 region: CASSLARGSSGRPTGELFF. CDR3 in DNA: TGTGCCAGCAGCTTAGCGCGGGGGTCTAGCGGGAGGCCCACCGGGGAGCTGTTTTTT. The V call is TRBV7-9, the J call TRBJ2-2; 11 bases are a match to TRBD2. CDR3 length: 19 amino acids. The V gene end was trimmed by 0 bases and the J gene end by 4 bases; junction bases not matched to a gene: 10. Germline-derived CDR1 and CDR2 are SEHNR and FQNEAQ (reference sequence). The full variable domain, in which reference TRBV7-9 and TRBJ2-2 provide the parts outside the CDR3, is DTGVSQNPRHKITKRGQNVTFRCDPISEHNRLYWYRQTLGQGPEFLTYFQNEAQLEKSRLLSDRFSAERPKGSFSTLEIQRTEQGDSAMYLCASSLARGSSGRPTGELFFGEGSRLTVL.

This clone has only one observation. V gene TRBV21-1 combines with J gene TRBJ2-1; TRBD2, the table's D call, lacks a check against the DNA. TRBV21-1 is noted as a pseudogene. This CDR3 spans 15 amino acids. The chain's CDR3 is CASSPGTRGYNEQFF. The CDR3 nucleotides read TGTGCCAGCAGTCCCGGGACTAGGGGGTACAATGAGCAGTTCTTC.

This chain joins TRBV24-1 and TRBJ2-2; 7 bases line up with TRBD1. Germline V gives CDR1 KGHDR, CDR2 SFDVKD. The trim removed 3 bases at V and 5 bases at J, leaving 5 bases unmatched. The CDR3 extends over 15 amino acids. For the CDR3, the DNA is TGTGCCACCAGTGATCAAACAGGGGCGACCGGGGAGCTGTTTTTT. Its protein is CATSDQTGATGELFF.

V gene TRBV11-2 combines with J gene TRBJ1-4; D not certain. Germline CDR1 reads SGHAT; CDR2 reads FQNNGV. The CDR3 runs 13 residues. V was trimmed by 0 bases and J by 15 bases, leaving 14 bases between them. CDR3 nucleotides: TGTGCCAGCAGCTTAGATCGTGGCGGTAAAGTGTTTTTT. It specifies CASSLDRGGKVFF. Supplemented by reference TRBV11-2 and TRBJ1-4, the full variable domain reads EAGVAQSPRYKIIEKRQSVAFWCNPISGHATLYWYQQILGQGPKLLIQFQNNGVVDDSQLPKDRFSAERLKGVDSTLKIQPAKLEDSAVYLCASSLDRGGKVFFGSGTQLSVL.

The chain combines TRBV6-2 or TRBV6-3 with TRBJ2-6; D gene uncertain. Trimming cost V 2 bases and J 1 base, with 12 bases left between them. Germline V CDR1 and CDR2: MNHEY, SVGEGT. CDR3 length: 17 residues. The CDR3 protein is CASSYPSISSGANVLTF. DNA of the CDR3: TGTGCCAGCAGTTACCCTAGTATATCGTCTGGGGCCAACGTCCTGACTTTC.

Here the CDR3 reads CASSLRSSGANVLTF. The CDR3 nucleotides are TGTGCCAGCAGTTTAAGGAGCTCTGGGGCCAACGTCCTGACTTTC. The genes are TRBV27 and TRBJ2-6, with D uncertain. CDR1 and CDR2 (germline): MNHEY, SMNVEV (reference sequence). Trimming took 2 bases from V and 0 from J, leaving 5 bases between them. The CDR3 is 15 residues long.

This clone showed up just once. The chain employs TRBV30 and TRBJ2-3; 10 nucleotides line up with TRBD2. The CDR3 contains 16 residues. Trimming removed 1 base from V and 2 bases from J; junction bases left unmatched: 6. CDR1 and CDR2 (germline): GTSNPN, SVGIG (reference sequence). The CDR3 DNA is TGTGCCTGGAGTGAACTAGCGGGGACGATCACAGATACGCAGTATTTT. Amino acids: CAWSELAGTITDTQYF.

This rearrangement joins TRBV30 to TRBJ2-3, with D uncertain. This CDR3 is built from 13 residues. V lost 3 bases and J lost 3, with 10 bases in between. The germline CDR1 and CDR2 sequences are GTSNPN and SVGIG (reference sequence). Written as DNA, the CDR3 is TGTGCCTGGAGGTTTATCCAGACAGATACGCAGTATTTT. Encoded protein: CAWRFIQTDTQYF.

The chain has TRBV10-1 and TRBJ1-6, with D perhaps TRBD1 (5 bases). The CDR3 covers 14 residues. CDR1 WNHNN and CDR2 SYGVQD come from the germline V gene (reference sequence). The V end was cut by 3 bases, the J end by 9 bases, with 12 bases between. The CDR3 sequence: CASSDGGESSPLHF. In nucleotides, the CDR3 is TGCGCCAGCAGTGACGGGGGGGAGTCTTCACCCCTCCACTTT.

In nucleotides, the CDR3 is TGCGCCAGCAGCTTGGTCGCGGGAGCCCTTAACAATGAGCAGTTCTTC. This encodes CASSLVAGALNNEQFF. The V call is TRBV5-1, the J call TRBJ2-1, with TRBD2 matching over 7 bases. CDR3 size: 16 residues. The germline CDR1 and CDR2 sequences are SGHRS and YFSETQ. V was clipped by 0 bases and J by 5 bases; unmatched bases: 8.

This clone was recorded once. V is TRBV15 and J is TRBJ2-1, with D maybe TRBD1 (5 bases). The germline V and J ends were trimmed by 4 bases and 6 bases, with 13 bases remaining between them. CDR1 LNHNV and CDR2 YYDKDF come from the germline V gene (reference sequence). The CDR3 extends over 14 amino acids. The CDR3 loop reads CATSMTETLNEQFF. In DNA, the CDR3 is TGTGCCACCAGCATGACAGAGACTCTCAATGAGCAGTTCTTC. The full variable domain, in which reference TRBV15 and TRBJ2-1 provide the parts outside the CDR3, is DAMVIQNPRYQVTQFGKPVTLSCSQTLNHNVMYWYQQKSSQAPKLLFHYYDKDFNNEADTPDNFQSRRPNTSFCFLDIRSPGLGDTAMYLCATSMTETLNEQFFGPGTRLTVL.

The V gene is TRBV30, the J gene TRBJ1-6, with 8 bases that match TRBD1. The trim removed 7 bases at V and 2 bases at J, leaving 7 bases unmatched. Germline assignment: CDR1 GTSNPN and CDR2 SVGIG (reference sequence). The CDR3 runs to 15 residues. The CDR3 DNA reads as TGTGCCTCCACCGACAGGGGAACCTATAATTCACCCCTCCACTTT. This codes for CASTDRGTYNSPLHF.

The chain employs TRBV4-2 and TRBJ2-7, with 13 bases lining up with TRBD2. The germline gives CDR1 LGHNA, CDR2 YNFKEQ. The CDR3 is 19 residues long. The trim removed 3 bases at V and 6 bases at J, leaving 17 bases unmatched. The CDR3 DNA reads as TGTGCCAGCAGCCAGAAGGGTCCGCTACTAGCGGGAGGGCCTGGCGAGCAGTACTTC. Protein product: CASSQKGPLLAGGPGEQYF.

The chain couples TRBV3-1 (or the pseudogene TRBV3-2) to TRBJ2-1; TRBD2 is a possible D gene (6 bases). Trimming cost V 1 base and J 15 bases, with 25 bases left between them. The CDR3 extends over 16 amino acids. The germline CDR1 and CDR2 sequences are LGHDT and YNNKEL (reference sequence). This CDR3 is CASSQVTGTSANVRFF. In DNA form, the CDR3 reads TGTGCCAGCAGCCAAGTTACCGGGACTTCGGCAAACGTGAGGTTCTTC.

The chain carries TRBV6-5 and TRBJ1-1; D not resolved. V was shortened by 11 bases and J by 1 base, with 8 bases between the two germline ends. The CDR3 is 11 residues long. Germline V lookup: CDR1 MNHEY, CDR2 SVGAGI. Here the CDR3 reads CACWRNTEAFF. The CDR3 bases are TGTGCCTGTTGGAGGAACACTGAAGCTTTCTTT.

This clone has only one observation. The V and J genes are TRBV2 and TRBJ2-7; 13 bases fit TRBD2. Unmatched junction bases numbered 7, after V lost 8 bases and J lost 6 bases. The CDR3 totals 14 residues. CDR1 and CDR2 (germline): SNHLY, FYNNEI. This chain's CDR3 is CASQGLAGKSEQYF. In nucleotides, the CDR3 is TGTGCCAGCCAGGGACTAGCGGGAAAGAGCGAGCAGTACTTC. Drawing the rest from reference TRBV2 and TRBJ2-7, the complete variable domain is EPEVTQTPSHQVTQMGQEVILRCVPISNHLYFYWYRQILGQKVEFLVSFYNNEISEKSEIFDDQFSVERPDGSNFTLKIRSTKLEDSAMYFCASQGLAGKSEQYFGPGTRLTVT.

The chain recombines TRBV3-1 (or the pseudogene TRBV3-2) with TRBJ1-5; no reliable D call. V was clipped by 2 bases and J by 4 bases, with 6 bases between them. The CDR3 runs 13 residues. The germline V gene encodes CDR1 LGHDT and CDR2 YNNKEL (reference sequence). CDR3 protein: CASSQRRNQPQHF. CDR3 bases: TGTGCCAGCAGCCAAAGGAGAAATCAGCCCCAGCATTTT.

J is TRBJ1-4 and V is TRBV6-5; the D gene is possibly TRBD1 (5 bases). This CDR3 contains 14 residues. Germline V gives CDR1 MNHEY, CDR2 SVGAGI. Trimming cost V 10 bases and J 8 bases, with 20 bases left between them. CDR3 nucleotides: TGTGCCACTAGAAGAGGCGGGGGTGGCGAAAAACTGTTTTTT. Its protein is CATRRGGGGEKLFF.

The chain recombines TRBV6-2 or TRBV6-3 with TRBJ2-7, with D maybe TRBD1 (6 bases). V was cut by 0 bases and J by 2 bases, with 11 bases left in between. The CDR3 is made up of 15 amino acids. CDR1 and CDR2 from the germline V gene are MNHEY and SVGEGT. In nucleotides, the CDR3 is TGTGCCAGCAGTTACTCGAAAGGGGGTGCCTACGAGCAGTACTTC. It specifies CASSYSKGGAYEQYF.

This chain uses TRBV4-2 with TRBJ2-7; 8 bases fit TRBD2. With V trimmed by 4 bases and J by 0 bases, 11 bases remained unmatched. Germline V gene data show CDR1 as LGHNA and CDR2 as YNFKEQ. This CDR3 comprises 17 residues. CDR3 in DNA: TGTGCCAGCAGCCCTGGGGGGGCGGGAGGCAACTCCTACGAGCAGTACTTC. This encodes CASSPGGAGGNSYEQYF.

V and J are TRBV27 and TRBJ1-1, with no clear D. Looked up from germline, CDR1 is MNHEY and CDR2 is SMNVEV (reference sequence). CDR3 size: 16 residues. The V end was cut by 11 bases, the J end by 0 bases, with 22 bases between. In nucleotides, the CDR3 is TGTGCCTCCCGGAGGGCCCCTCGATTGGTGAACACTGAAGCTTTCTTT. This encodes CASRRAPRLVNTEAFF.

This chain joins TRBV30 and TRBJ1-2, with D unresolved. The germline V gene has CDR1 GTSNPN and CDR2 SVGIG (reference sequence). The CDR3 runs to 10 residues. Trimming pared 5 bases from V and 7 bases from J, leaving 8 bases between. In DNA form, the CDR3 reads TGTGCCTGGGGTTTAGCTGGCTACACCTTC. As protein: CAWGLAGYTF.

The gene calls are TRBV19 and TRBJ2-6, with D possibly being TRBD2 (6 bases). CDR3 length equals 16 residues. The V and J ends lost 4 bases and 2 bases respectively, with 12 bases between them. CDR1 is LNHDA, CDR2 SQIVND, per germline (reference sequence). CDR3: CASSTSELAGANVLTF. CDR3 bases: TGTGCCAGTAGTACTAGCGAATTAGCTGGGGCCAACGTCCTGACTTTC.

The chain couples TRBV29-1 to TRBJ2-7, with 16 bases lining up with TRBD2. Germline V gives CDR1 SQVTM, CDR2 ANQGSEA. The CDR3 runs 19 residues. The V and J ends lost 4 bases and 2 bases, in that order; junction bases with no gene match: 14. This CDR3 is CSVAGGPGLAGGGTYEQYF. The CDR3, as DNA: TGCAGCGTTGCGGGAGGTCCGGGACTAGCGGGAGGGGGAACCTACGAGCAGTACTTC.

V gene TRBV28 combines with J gene TRBJ2-3; unclear D gene. With 3 bases removed from V and 4 bases from J, the gap between germline ends came to 11 bases. The CDR3 spans 14 residues. CDR1 and CDR2 (germline): MDHEN, SYDVKM. DNA of the CDR3: TGTGCCAGCAGTTTCCAGCTTCGGGCAGATACGCAGTATTTT. Amino acid sequence: CASSFQLRADTQYF.

The chain carries TRBV27 and TRBJ2-2; 7 nucleotides align to TRBD2. In germline, CDR1 is MNHEY, CDR2 SMNVEV (reference sequence). The CDR3 runs to 14 residues. Trimming at V came to 3 bases and at J to 5 bases, leaving 3 bases not matched to a gene. The CDR3 DNA reads TGTGCCAGCAGTTTTTGGACTAGGACCGGGGAGCTGTTTTTT. Its protein is CASSFWTRTGELFF.

V and J are TRBV27 and TRBJ1-2; 8 bases are shared with TRBD1. CDR3 length: 18 amino acids. The germline CDR1 and CDR2 sequences are MNHEY and SMNVEV (reference sequence). V dropped 4 bases and J dropped 3; count of bases not matched to a gene: 16. The CDR3 region is CASSSKAWGQVKDYGYTF. The CDR3 DNA is TGTGCCAGCAGTTCTAAAGCCTGGGGACAGGTAAAGGACTATGGCTACACCTTC.

Turning to this clone: Other DNA sequences in this specimen translate into the identical CDR3. The rearrangement joins TRBV7-9 to TRBJ1-1, with D tentatively TRBD1 (6 bases). There are 14 residues in the CDR3. With 1 base removed from V and 0 bases from J, the gap between germline ends came to 6 bases. Germline CDR1 reads SEHNR; CDR2 reads FQNEAQ (reference sequence). The CDR3 coding sequence is TGTGCCAGCAGCTTAGGACAGGTGAACACTGAAGCTTTCTTT. It yields the protein CASSLGQVNTEAFF. Drawing the rest from reference TRBV7-9 and TRBJ1-1, the complete variable domain is DTGVSQNPRHKITKRGQNVTFRCDPISEHNRLYWYRQTLGQGPEFLTYFQNEAQLEKSRLLSDRFSAERPKGSFSTLEIQRTEQGDSAMYLCASSLGQVNTEAFFGQGTRLTVV.

This chain's CDR3 is CASSSTANNSPLHF. For the CDR3, the DNA is TGTGCCAGTAGCTCGACAGCCAATAATTCACCCCTCCACTTT. The chain joins TRBV19 to TRBJ1-6, with D maybe TRBD1 (5 bases). V lost 6 bases and J 5 bases, leaving 11 bases between the germline ends. The germline V gene has CDR1 LNHDA and CDR2 SQIVND (reference sequence). The CDR3 is made up of 14 amino acids.

CDR3 residues: CASSRTGRTGELFF. The CDR3 nucleotides read TGCGCCAGCAGCCGTACAGGACGCACCGGGGAGCTGTTTTTT. The rearrangement links TRBV4-3 to TRBJ2-2, with D perhaps matching TRBD1 (5 bases). This CDR3 is 14 amino acids long. Germline V lookup: CDR1 LGHNA, CDR2 YSLEER. V lost 4 bases and J lost 4, with 10 bases in between.

This chain connects TRBV2 to TRBJ1-3; TRBD1 agrees at 9 bases. V trimming: 6 bases; J trimming: 0 bases; junction bases outside the gene matches: 9. Per germline, CDR1 SNHLY and CDR2 FYNNEI. The CDR3 runs to 17 residues. CDR3: CASSDNRGPSSGNTIYF. CDR3 in DNA: TGTGCCAGCAGCGATAACAGGGGGCCAAGCTCTGGAAACACCATATATTTT.

The CDR3 region has the DNA TGTGCCAGCAGTTTGACAGTGCAGAACACTGAAGCTTTCTTT. Translated, it gives CASSLTVQNTEAFF. The V call is TRBV27, the J call TRBJ1-1, with D tentatively TRBD1 (5 bases). Deletions cut 3 bases from V and 1 base from J, with 9 bases between. Germline lookup yields CDR1 MNHEY and CDR2 SMNVEV (reference sequence). This CDR3 region has 14 residues.